This entry features one T cell receptor (beta chain) sequence. This record comes from a study of blood T cell repertoires in COVID-19. Study-wide background: Nucleic acid was either cDNA or gDNA, and it came from T cells, B-cell-depleted T cells, or PBMCs.

After removal of 6 bases from V and 4 bases from J, the junction contained 5 bases not matched to a gene. Germline V CDR1 and CDR2: MDHEN, SYDVKM. The CDR3 contains 13 residues. Sequencing used immunoSEQ multiplex PCR; TCRdb keeps in-frame clones, though not all of them. The table shows 65,000 to 90,000 clones, with more than 80% occurring only once. This sequence originates from a human donor in a cohort sampled during active COVID-19. Specimen: peripheral blood. The rearrangement joins TRBV28 to TRBJ1-2; 7 bases fit TRBD1. CDR3 amino acids: CASSLGQLYGYTF. CDR3 DNA: TGTGCCAGCAGCCTGGGACAGCTCTATGGCTACACCTTC.